Following are 14 T cell receptor beta chains from one sample sequenced in a study of blood T cell repertoires in COVID-19. Generated by immunoSEQ multiplex PCR, the TCRdb table keeps only in-frame clones and is missing some. Among 200,000 to 300,000 clones listed, roughly 88% were seen once. What was sequenced was peripheral blood. The source is a man older than 75 with acute or convalescent COVID-19.

In DNA form, the CDR3 reads TGCGCCAGCAGCTTGGCGGGGTCAGATACGCAGTATTTT. This sequence encodes CASSLAGSDTQYF. The genes are TRBV5-1 and TRBJ2-3; TRBD2 might be the D (5 bases). Germline CDR1 is SGHRS and CDR2 is YFSETQ. The CDR3 runs to 13 residues. V was cut by 0 bases and J by 4 bases, with 6 bases left in between.

The rearrangement joins TRBV6-2 or TRBV6-3 to TRBJ1-6; 7 bases map to TRBD1. With 2 bases clipped from V and 7 bases from J, the junction kept 8 bases outside the gene matches. This CDR3 has 16 residues. Per germline, CDR1 MNHEY and CDR2 SVGEGT. The CDR3 bases are TGTGCCAGCAGTTACGCGGGACAGTTAATCAATTCACCCCTCCACTTT. This gives the protein CASSYAGQLINSPLHF.

The V and J genes are TRBV6-6 and TRBJ2-3; TRBD1 aligns across 7 bases. Germline V gene lookup returns CDR1 MNHNY and CDR2 SVGAGI (reference sequence). The CDR3 length is 14 residues. Trimming cost V 4 bases and J 0 bases; bases outside gene matches: 1. The CDR3 reads CASSWGQSTDTQYF. DNA of the CDR3: TGTGCCAGCAGTTGGGGACAGAGCACAGATACGCAGTATTTT.

The CDR3 loop reads CASSISGTSYNEQFF. The CDR3 DNA reads as TGTGCCAGCAGCATATCAGGGACATCCTACAATGAGCAGTTCTTC. The chain uses TRBV9 and TRBJ2-1; D is perhaps TRBD1 (6 bases). CDR1 and CDR2 (germline): SGDLS, YYNGEE. CDR3 size: 15 residues. Trimming took 4 bases from V and 1 from J, leaving 12 bases between them.

Concerning this clone: At the DNA level, this CDR3 is encoded by other sequences in the same sample as well. The CDR3 protein is CASSSVQETQYF. DNA of the CDR3: TGTGCCAGCTCGTCGGTTCAAGAGACCCAGTACTTC. V is TRBV18 and J is TRBJ2-5; D is unclear. This CDR3 spans 12 amino acids. V lost 6 bases and J 2 bases, leaving 7 bases between the germline ends. Germline loops: CDR1 KGHSH, CDR2 LQKENI. The whole variable domain, filled in from reference TRBV18 and TRBJ2-5, reads NAGVMQNPRHLVRRRGQEARLRCSPMKGHSHVYWYRQLPEEGLKFMVYLQKENIIDESGMPKERFSAEFPKEGPSILRIQQVVRGDSAAYFCASSSVQETQYFGPGTRLLVL.

The V gene is TRBV5-4, the J gene TRBJ1-2; maybe TRBD1 (5 bases). Trimming removed 3 bases from V and 8 bases from J, with 8 bases in between. The CDR3 consists of 11 residues. The germline V gene encodes CDR1 SGHNT and CDR2 YYREEE (reference sequence). In DNA form, the CDR3 reads TGTGCCAGCAGCTCAGGGTCCGGCTACACCTTC. Amino acid sequence: CASSSGSGYTF.

The chain uses TRBV15 and TRBJ1-6; D is undetermined. The CDR3 consists of 15 residues. V dropped 3 bases and J dropped 6 bases, with 12 bases sitting between them. Germline CDR1 is LNHNV and CDR2 is YYDKDF (reference sequence). For the CDR3, the DNA is TGTGCCACCAGCAGGCAGCCAGGTAGTAATTCACCCCTCCACTTT. Protein product: CATSRQPGSNSPLHF.

The chain employs TRBV28 and TRBJ1-4; 8 positions agree with TRBD1. V shed 3 bases and J 0 bases; nucleotides not matched to a gene: 6. CDR3 length: 17 amino acids. Per germline, CDR1 MDHEN and CDR2 SYDVKM. In nucleotides, the CDR3 is TGTGCCAGCAGTTTCGCAGGGGGCGTTGCAACTAATGAAAAACTGTTTTTT. Protein: CASSFAGGVATNEKLFF.

This clone was seen a few times. The chain employs TRBV7-9 and TRBJ1-6; D is ambiguous. This CDR3 region has 12 residues. Between the trimmed V and J ends, which lost 5 bases and 7 bases, there was a span of 6 bases. From germline, CDR1 is SEHNR and CDR2 FQNEAQ (reference sequence). Here the CDR3 DNA reads TGTGCCAGCAGCACCGGGAATTCACCCCTCCACTTT. Residues: CASSTGNSPLHF.

The rearrangement joins TRBV6-1 to TRBJ1-6; D remains ambiguous. The CDR3 consists of 14 residues. Germline-derived CDR1 and CDR2 are MNHNS and SASEGT. Between the trimmed V and J ends, which lost 2 bases and 6 bases, there was a span of 8 bases. The CDR3 here is CASSESQINSPLHF. Here the CDR3 DNA reads TGTGCCAGCAGTGAATCACAGATTAATTCACCCCTCCACTTT.

This clone was seen just once. The rearrangement joins TRBV14 to TRBJ1-3, with TRBD1 as a possible D gene (5 bases). The germline gives CDR1 SGHDN, CDR2 FVKESK. V was cut by 4 bases and J by 0 bases, with 16 bases left in between. There are 17 residues in the CDR3. The CDR3 here is CASSRYRDSYSGNTIYF. CDR3 DNA: TGTGCCAGCAGCCGGTATCGGGACTCCTACTCTGGAAACACCATATATTTT.

Details on this clone: Other DNA sequences in the same sample also yield this CDR3. The chain combines TRBV7-9 with TRBJ1-5, with D perhaps matching TRBD1 (5 bases). This CDR3 has 14 residues. The V gene's germline CDR1 is SEHNR and CDR2 FQNEAQ (reference sequence). V was cut by 3 bases and J by 4 bases, with 10 bases left in between. The CDR3 DNA reads as TGTGCCAGCAGCTTGGCCGGGGGTAATCAGCCCCAGCATTTT. As protein: CASSLAGGNQPQHF.

This clone was recorded many times. This sequence joins TRBV6-5 and TRBJ1-3; 8 bases match TRBD1. Losses at the gene ends were 5 bases for V and 2 bases for J; bases not matched to a gene: 5. Germline assignment: CDR1 MNHEY and CDR2 SVGAGI. The CDR3 is made up of 15 amino acids. CDR3 residues: CASSRQGTTGNTIYF. CDR3 bases: TGTGCCAGCAGTAGACAGGGGACCACTGGAAACACCATATATTTT.

The chain carries TRBV6-6 and TRBJ2-7; 9 bases line up with TRBD1. V trimming: 6 bases; J trimming: 2 bases; junction bases outside the gene matches: 2. This CDR3 is 13 amino acids long. Germline V gene lookup returns CDR1 MNHNY and CDR2 SVGAGI (reference sequence). The CDR3 DNA reads as TGTGCCAGCAGGACAGGGGGTGCCTACGAGCAGTACTTC. As protein: CASRTGGAYEQYF.